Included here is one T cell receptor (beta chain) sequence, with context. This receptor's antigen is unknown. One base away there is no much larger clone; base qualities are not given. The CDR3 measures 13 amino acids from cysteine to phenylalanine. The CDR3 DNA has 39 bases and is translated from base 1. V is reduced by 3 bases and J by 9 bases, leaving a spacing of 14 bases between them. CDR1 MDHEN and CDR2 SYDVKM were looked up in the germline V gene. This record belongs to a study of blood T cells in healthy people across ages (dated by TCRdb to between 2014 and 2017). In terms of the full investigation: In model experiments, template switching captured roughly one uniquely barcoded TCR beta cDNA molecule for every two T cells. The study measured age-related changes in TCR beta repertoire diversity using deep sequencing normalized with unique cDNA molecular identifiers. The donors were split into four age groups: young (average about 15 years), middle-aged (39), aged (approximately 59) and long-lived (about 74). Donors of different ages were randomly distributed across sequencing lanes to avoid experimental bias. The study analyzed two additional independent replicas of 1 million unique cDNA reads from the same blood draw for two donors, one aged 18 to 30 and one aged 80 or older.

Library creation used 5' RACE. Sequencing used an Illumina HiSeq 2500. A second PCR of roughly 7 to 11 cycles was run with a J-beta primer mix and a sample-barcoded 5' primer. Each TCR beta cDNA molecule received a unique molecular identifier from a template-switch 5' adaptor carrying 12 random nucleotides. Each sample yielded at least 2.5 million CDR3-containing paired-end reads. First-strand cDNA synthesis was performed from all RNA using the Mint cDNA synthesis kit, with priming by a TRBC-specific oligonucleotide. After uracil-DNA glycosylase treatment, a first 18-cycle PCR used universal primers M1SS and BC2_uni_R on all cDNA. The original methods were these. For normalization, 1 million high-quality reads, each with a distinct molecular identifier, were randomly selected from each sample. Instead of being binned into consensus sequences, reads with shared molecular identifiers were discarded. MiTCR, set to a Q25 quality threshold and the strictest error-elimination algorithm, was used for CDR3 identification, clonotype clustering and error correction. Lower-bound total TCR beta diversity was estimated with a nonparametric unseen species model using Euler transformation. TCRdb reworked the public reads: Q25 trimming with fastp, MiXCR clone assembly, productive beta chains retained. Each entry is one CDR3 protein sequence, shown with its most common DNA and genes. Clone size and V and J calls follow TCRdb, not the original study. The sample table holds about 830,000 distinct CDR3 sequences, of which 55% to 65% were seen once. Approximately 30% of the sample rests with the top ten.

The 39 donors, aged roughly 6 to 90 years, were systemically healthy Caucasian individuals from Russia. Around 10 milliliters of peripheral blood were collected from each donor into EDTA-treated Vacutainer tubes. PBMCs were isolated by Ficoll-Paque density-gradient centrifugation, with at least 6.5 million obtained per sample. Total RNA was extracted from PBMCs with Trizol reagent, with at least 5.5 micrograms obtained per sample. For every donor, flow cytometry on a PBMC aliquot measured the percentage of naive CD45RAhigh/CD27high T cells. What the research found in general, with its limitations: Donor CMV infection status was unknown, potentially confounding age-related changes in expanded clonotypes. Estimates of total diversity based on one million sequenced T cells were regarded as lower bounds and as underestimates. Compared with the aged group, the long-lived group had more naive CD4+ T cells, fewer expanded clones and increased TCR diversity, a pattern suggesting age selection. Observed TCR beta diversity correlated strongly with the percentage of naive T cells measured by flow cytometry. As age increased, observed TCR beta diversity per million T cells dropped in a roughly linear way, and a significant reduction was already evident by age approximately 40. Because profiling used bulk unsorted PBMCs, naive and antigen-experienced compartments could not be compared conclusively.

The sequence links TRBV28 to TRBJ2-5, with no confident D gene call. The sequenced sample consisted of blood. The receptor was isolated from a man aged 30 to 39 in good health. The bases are TGTGCCAGCAGTTTTGGCATCGTCGTCGCCCAGTACTTC. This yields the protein CASSFGIVVAQYF.